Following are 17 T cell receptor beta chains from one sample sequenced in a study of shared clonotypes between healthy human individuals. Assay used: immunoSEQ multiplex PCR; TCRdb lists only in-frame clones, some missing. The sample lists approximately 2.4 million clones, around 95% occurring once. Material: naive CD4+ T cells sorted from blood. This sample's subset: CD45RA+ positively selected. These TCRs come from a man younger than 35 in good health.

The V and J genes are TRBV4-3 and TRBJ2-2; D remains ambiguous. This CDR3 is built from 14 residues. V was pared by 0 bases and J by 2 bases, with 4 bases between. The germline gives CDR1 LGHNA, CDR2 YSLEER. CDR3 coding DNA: TGCGCCAGCAGCCAAGAAATAAACACCGGGGAGCTGTTTTTT. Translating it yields CASSQEINTGELFF.

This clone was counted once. CDR3 sequence: CASSPETGSRQETQYF. The CDR3 region has the DNA TGTGCCAGCAGCCCCGAGACAGGATCCCGACAAGAGACCCAGTACTTC. V and J are TRBV7-2 and TRBJ2-5; possible D gene TRBD1, 6 bases. The CDR3 is 16 amino acids. Germline V CDR1 and CDR2: SGHTA, FQGNSA. With 5 bases removed from V and 2 bases from J, the gap between germline ends came to 18 bases.

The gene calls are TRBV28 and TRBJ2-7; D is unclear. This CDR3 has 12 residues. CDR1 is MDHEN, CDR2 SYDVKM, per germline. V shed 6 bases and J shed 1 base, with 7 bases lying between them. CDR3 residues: CASSRPSYEQYF. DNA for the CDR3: TGTGCCAGCAGCCGCCCTTCCTACGAGCAGTACTTC.

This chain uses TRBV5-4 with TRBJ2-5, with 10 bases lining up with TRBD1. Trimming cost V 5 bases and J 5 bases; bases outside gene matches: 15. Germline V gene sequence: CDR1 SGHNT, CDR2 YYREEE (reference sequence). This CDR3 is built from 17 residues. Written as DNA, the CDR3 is TGTGCCAGCAGTTCGAAGGACGGACAGGGGGGTTACGAGACCCAGTACTTC. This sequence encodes CASSSKDGQGGYETQYF.

The chain's CDR3 is CASSIRQGADEQFF. The DNA for the CDR3 is TGTGCCAGCAGCATAAGACAGGGGGCGGATGAGCAGTTCTTC. The chain has TRBV7-2 and TRBJ2-1, with TRBD1 matching 10 bases. CDR1 is SGHTA and CDR2 is FQGNSA in the germline V gene. The V gene end was trimmed by 5 bases and the J gene end by 8 bases; junction bases not matched to a gene: 6. The CDR3 spans 14 residues.

CDR3 DNA: TGCGCCAGCAGCCAAGCCCAAATACAACTTAACTATGGCTACACCTTC. Its protein product is CASSQAQIQLNYGYTF. The J gene is TRBJ1-2, the V gene TRBV4-1, with D unresolved. CDR3 length: 16 residues. Germline CDR1 reads MGHRA; CDR2 reads YSYEKL. Trimming removed 1 base from V and 1 base from J, with 13 bases in between.

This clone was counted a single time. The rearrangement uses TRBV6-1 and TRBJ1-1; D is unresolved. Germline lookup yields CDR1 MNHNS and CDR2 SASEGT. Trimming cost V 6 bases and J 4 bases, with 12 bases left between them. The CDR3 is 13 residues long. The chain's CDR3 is CASSLGGGTEAFF. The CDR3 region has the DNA TGTGCCAGCAGCCTGGGAGGTGGCACTGAAGCTTTCTTT.

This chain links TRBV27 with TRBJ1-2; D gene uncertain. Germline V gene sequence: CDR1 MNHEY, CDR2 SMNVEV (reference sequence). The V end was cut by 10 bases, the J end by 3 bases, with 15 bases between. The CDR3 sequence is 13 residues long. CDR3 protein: CATKRWGDYGYTF. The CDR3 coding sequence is TGTGCCACCAAGAGGTGGGGTGACTATGGCTACACCTTC.

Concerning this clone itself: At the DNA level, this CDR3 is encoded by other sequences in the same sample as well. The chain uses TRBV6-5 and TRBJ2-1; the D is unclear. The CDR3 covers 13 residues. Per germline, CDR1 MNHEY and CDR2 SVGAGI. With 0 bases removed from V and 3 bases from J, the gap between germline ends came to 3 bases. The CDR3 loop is CASSYSGYNEQFF. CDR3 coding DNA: TGTGCCAGCAGTTACTCGGGCTACAATGAGCAGTTCTTC.

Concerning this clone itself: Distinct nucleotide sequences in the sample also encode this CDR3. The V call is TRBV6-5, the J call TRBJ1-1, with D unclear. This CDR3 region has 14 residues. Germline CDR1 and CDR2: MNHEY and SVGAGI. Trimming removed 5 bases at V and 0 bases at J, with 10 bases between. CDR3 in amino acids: CASSRGLMNTEAFF. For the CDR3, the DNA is TGTGCCAGCAGTCGTGGACTCATGAACACTGAAGCTTTCTTT.

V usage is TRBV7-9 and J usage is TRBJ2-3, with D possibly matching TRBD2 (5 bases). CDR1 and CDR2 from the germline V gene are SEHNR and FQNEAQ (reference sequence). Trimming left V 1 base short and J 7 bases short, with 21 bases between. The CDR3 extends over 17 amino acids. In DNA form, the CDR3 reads TGTGCCAGCAGCTTAGGCGAAACGGTCCCCACGGGATATACGCAGTATTTT. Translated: CASSLGETVPTGYTQYF.

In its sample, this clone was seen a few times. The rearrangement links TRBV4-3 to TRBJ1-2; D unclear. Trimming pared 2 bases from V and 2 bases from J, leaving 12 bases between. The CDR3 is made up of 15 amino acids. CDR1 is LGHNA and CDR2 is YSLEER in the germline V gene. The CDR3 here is CASSQSIGLNYGYTF. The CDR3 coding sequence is TGCGCCAGCAGCCAATCGATCGGGCTGAACTATGGCTACACCTTC.

CDR3 protein: CASSMEADTAEAFF. The CDR3 region has the DNA TGTGCCAGTAGTATGGAGGCGGACACCGCTGAAGCTTTCTTT. The gene calls are TRBV19 and TRBJ1-1; possible D gene TRBD1, 5 bases. Deletions cut 3 bases from V and 6 bases from J, with 14 bases between. The CDR3 is made up of 14 amino acids. The V gene's germline CDR1 is LNHDA and CDR2 SQIVND (reference sequence).

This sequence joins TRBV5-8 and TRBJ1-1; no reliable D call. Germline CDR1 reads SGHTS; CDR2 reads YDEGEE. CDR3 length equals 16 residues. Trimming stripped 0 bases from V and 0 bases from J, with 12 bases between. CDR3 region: CASSLGNSGMNTEAFF. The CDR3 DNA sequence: TGTGCCAGCAGCTTGGGGAACAGTGGCATGAACACTGAAGCTTTCTTT.

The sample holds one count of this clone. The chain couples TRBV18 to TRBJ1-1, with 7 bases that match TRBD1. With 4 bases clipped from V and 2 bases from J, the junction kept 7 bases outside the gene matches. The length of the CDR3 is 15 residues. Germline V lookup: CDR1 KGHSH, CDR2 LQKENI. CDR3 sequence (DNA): TGTGCCAGCTCACGGGAGGGGGCCGGAAACACTGAAGCTTTCTTT. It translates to CASSREGAGNTEAFF.

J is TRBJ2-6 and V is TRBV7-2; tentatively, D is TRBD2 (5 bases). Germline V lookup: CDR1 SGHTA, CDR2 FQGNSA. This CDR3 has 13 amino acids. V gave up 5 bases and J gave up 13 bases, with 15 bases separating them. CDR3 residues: CASSPRGQMVLTF. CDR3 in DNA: TGTGCCAGCAGCCCTCGAGGGCAGATGGTCCTGACTTTC. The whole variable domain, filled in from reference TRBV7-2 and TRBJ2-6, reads GAGVSQSPSNKVTEKGKDVELRCDPISGHTALYWYRQSLGQGLEFLIYFQGNSAPDKSGLPSDRFSAERTGGSVSTLTIQRTQQEDSAVYLCASSPRGQMVLTFGAGSRLTVL.

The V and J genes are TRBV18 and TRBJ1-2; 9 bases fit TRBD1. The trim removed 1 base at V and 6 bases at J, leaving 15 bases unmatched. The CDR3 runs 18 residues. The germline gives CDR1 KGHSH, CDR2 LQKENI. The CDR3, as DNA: TGTGCCAGCTCACCACAGACAGGGGGTAAAGGAAAAACTAATGGCTACACCTTC. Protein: CASSPQTGGKGKTNGYTF. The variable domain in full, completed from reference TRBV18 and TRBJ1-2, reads NAGVMQNPRHLVRRRGQEARLRCSPMKGHSHVYWYRQLPEEGLKFMVYLQKENIIDESGMPKERFSAEFPKEGPSILRIQQVVRGDSAAYFCASSPQTGGKGKTNGYTFGSGTRLTVV.